Listed below are T cell receptor beta chains from one sample, sequenced in a study of OX40 agonist ivuxolimab in advanced cancers. The data were produced by immunoSEQ multiplex PCR, yet TCRdb's version contains in-frame clones alone and is incomplete. The data contain 30,000 to 40,000 clones, roughly 90% of them singletons. The sample was CD4+ or CD8+ T cells sorted from blood, taken in a trial of the OX40 agonist ivuxolimab. The receptor set was obtained from an adult with an advanced solid tumor such as melanoma, head and neck, liver or kidney cancer. CDR3s include the opening cysteine and the closing phenylalanine or tryptophan. The D gene is left open where the match is weak. Not every row has a clone size; where given, it reads once, few, many or a size class.

clone_size | j_call | d_call | v_call | cdr3_nt | cdr3_aa
NA | TRBJ2-7 | NA | TRBV28 | TGTGCCAGCAGTTTATTTCTCAGCATCTACGAGCAGTACTTC | CASSLFLSIYEQYF
once | TRBJ1-2 | NA | TRBV6-5 | TGTGCCAGCAGTTCGCGGGGACTTTCAGGCTACACCTTC | CASSSRGLSGYTF
NA | TRBJ1-5 | NA | TRBV18 | TGTGCCAGCTCACCCTATAATCAGCCCCAGCATTTT | CASSPYNQPQHF
once | TRBJ2-7 | TRBD2 | TRBV19 | TGTGCCAGTACTGAGTCGCTAGCGGGAGCGCACGAGCAGTACTTC | CASTESLAGAHEQYF
NA | TRBJ2-2 | NA | TRBV7-9 | TGTGCCAGCAGCTTAGGTGACATAAACACCGGGGAGCTGTTTTTT | CASSLGDINTGELFF
NA | TRBJ1-2 | NA | TRBV10-3 | TGTGCCATCAGTGACCCAGAGCAACTTGGCTACACCTTC | CAISDPEQLGYTF
few | TRBJ2-7 | NA | TRBV18 | TGTGCCAGCTCACCACCGGGTTGGAGAGACAGCTCCTACGAGCAGTACTTC | CASSPPGWRDSSYEQYF
NA | TRBJ1-4 | NA | TRBV7-9 | TGTGCCAGCAGCCTTGGGCCGGGGCGAGAAACTAATGAAAAACTGTTTTTT | CASSLGPGRETNEKLFF
once | TRBJ1-1 | NA | TRBV6-5 | TGTGCCAGCCGACCACCCTGGACGAATGCTGAAGCTTTCTTT | CASRPPWTNAEAFF
NA | TRBJ2-7 | NA | TRBV19 | TGTGCCAGTAAGGCTGTCCTAGGGTCCTACGAGCAGTACTTC | CASKAVLGSYEQYF
once | TRBJ2-2 | NA | TRBV2 | TGTGCCAGCAGAGGAGACAGGAACACCGGGGAGCTGTTTTTT | CASRGDRNTGELFF